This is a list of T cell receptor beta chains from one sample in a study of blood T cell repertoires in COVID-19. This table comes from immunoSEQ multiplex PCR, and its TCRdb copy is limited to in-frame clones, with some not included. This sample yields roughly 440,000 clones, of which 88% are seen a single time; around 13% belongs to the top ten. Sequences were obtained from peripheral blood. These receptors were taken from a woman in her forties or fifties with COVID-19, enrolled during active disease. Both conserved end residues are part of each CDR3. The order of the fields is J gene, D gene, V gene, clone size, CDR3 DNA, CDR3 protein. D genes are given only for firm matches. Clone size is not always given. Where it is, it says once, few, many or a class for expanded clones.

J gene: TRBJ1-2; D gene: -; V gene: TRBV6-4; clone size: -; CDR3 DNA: TGTGCCGAATCGGGGGGCTACACCTTC; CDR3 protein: CAESGGYTF
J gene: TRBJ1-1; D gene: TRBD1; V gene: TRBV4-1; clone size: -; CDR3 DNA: TGCGCTAGCAATTTCTTACAGGGGGCAATCACTGAAGCTTTCTTT; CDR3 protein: CASNFLQGAITEAFF
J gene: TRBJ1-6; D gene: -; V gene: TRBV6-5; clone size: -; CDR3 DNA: TGTGCCAGCAGTTACTCGATTCCTCCTCGGCCCCTCCACTTT; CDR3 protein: CASSYSIPPRPLHF
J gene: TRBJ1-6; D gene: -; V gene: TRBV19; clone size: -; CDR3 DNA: TGTGCCAGTAGGGAACAGGGCCTGGATTCACCCCTCCACTTT; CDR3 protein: CASREQGLDSPLHF
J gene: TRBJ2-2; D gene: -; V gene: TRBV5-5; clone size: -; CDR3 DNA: TGTGCCAGCACTCGAAGGGGCAGTTCGGGGGAGCTGTTTTTT; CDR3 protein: CASTRRGSSGELFF
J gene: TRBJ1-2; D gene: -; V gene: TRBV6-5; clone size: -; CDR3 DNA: TGTGCCAGCAGAAAAAAGGAGGGATTAGGCTATGGCTACACCTTC; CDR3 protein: CASRKKEGLGYGYTF
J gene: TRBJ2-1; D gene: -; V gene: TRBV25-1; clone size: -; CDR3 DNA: TGTGCCAGCAGTGGGATACAGGGTAGGTCCTACAATGAGCAGTTCTTC; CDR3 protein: CASSGIQGRSYNEQFF
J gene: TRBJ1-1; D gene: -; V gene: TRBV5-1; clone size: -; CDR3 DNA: TGCGCCAGCGCGGAAGACAGACACTTAGAAGCTTTCTTT; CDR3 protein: CASAEDRHLEAFF
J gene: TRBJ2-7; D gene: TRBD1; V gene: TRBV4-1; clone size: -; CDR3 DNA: TGCGCCAGCAGCCCATTTGCGACAGGGTCCAACGAGCAGTACTTC; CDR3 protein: CASSPFATGSNEQYF
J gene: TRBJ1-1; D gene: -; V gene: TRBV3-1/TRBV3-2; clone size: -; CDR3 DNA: TGTGCCAGCAGCCCGTTTTTGACACGCACAAACCCTCCACTGATTGCTTTCTTT; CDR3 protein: CASSPFLTRTNPPLIAFF
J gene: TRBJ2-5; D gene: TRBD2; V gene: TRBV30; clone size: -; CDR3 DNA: TGTGCCTGGATCGGGGGGAAACAAGAGACCCAGTACTTC; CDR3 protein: CAWIGGKQETQYF
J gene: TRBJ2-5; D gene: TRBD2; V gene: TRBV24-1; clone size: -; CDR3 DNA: TGTGCCACCAGTGACCTGACTAGCGGAGAAGAGACCCAGTACTTC; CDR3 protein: CATSDLTSGEETQYF
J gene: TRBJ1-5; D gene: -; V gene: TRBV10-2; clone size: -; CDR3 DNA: TGCGCCAGCAGTGAGCAGTATCAGCCCCAGCATTTT; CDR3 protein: CASSEQYQPQHF
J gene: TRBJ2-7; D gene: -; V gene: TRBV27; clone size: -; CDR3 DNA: TGTGCCAGCAGTCCCGGGGGACTCGGGCAGTACTTC; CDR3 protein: CASSPGGLGQYF
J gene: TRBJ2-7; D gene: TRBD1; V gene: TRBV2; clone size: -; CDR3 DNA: TGTGCCAGCAGCCAAACAGGGGCCCCCCTTTACGAGCAGTACTTC; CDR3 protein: CASSQTGAPLYEQYF
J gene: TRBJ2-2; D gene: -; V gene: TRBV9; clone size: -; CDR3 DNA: TGTGCCAGCAGCTCTAGCACGAACACCGGGGAGCTGTTTTTT; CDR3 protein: CASSSSTNTGELFF
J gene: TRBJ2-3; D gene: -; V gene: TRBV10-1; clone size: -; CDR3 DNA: TGCGCCAGCAGCCTAGGACACCCAGATACGCAGTATTTT; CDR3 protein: CASSLGHPDTQYF
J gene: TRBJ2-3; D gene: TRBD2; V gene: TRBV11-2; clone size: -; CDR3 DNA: TGTGCCAGCAGCTCCGGGAGGCGAGGCACAGATACGCAGTATTTT; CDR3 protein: CASSSGRRGTDTQYF
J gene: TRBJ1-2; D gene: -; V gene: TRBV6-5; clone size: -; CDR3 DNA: TGTGCCAGCAGGGCTACAGGGCGTGGCTACACCTTC; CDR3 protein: CASRATGRGYTF
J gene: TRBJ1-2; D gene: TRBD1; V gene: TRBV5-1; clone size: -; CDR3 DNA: TGCGCCAGCAGCGCCGGACAGGGGAGCTATGGCTACACCTTC; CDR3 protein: CASSAGQGSYGYTF
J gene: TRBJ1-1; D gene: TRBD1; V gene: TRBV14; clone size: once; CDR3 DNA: TGTGCCAGCAGCCTCAGACAGGGTTACACTGAAGCTTTCTTT; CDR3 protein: CASSLRQGYTEAFF
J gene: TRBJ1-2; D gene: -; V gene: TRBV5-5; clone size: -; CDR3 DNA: TGTGCCAGCAGCTTGGTTACAGACTATGGCTACACCTTC; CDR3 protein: CASSLVTDYGYTF
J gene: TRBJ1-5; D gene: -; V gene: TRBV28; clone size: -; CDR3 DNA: TGTGCCAGCAGTTTCGGGGGTAACAATCAGCCCCAGCATTTT; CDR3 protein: CASSFGGNNQPQHF